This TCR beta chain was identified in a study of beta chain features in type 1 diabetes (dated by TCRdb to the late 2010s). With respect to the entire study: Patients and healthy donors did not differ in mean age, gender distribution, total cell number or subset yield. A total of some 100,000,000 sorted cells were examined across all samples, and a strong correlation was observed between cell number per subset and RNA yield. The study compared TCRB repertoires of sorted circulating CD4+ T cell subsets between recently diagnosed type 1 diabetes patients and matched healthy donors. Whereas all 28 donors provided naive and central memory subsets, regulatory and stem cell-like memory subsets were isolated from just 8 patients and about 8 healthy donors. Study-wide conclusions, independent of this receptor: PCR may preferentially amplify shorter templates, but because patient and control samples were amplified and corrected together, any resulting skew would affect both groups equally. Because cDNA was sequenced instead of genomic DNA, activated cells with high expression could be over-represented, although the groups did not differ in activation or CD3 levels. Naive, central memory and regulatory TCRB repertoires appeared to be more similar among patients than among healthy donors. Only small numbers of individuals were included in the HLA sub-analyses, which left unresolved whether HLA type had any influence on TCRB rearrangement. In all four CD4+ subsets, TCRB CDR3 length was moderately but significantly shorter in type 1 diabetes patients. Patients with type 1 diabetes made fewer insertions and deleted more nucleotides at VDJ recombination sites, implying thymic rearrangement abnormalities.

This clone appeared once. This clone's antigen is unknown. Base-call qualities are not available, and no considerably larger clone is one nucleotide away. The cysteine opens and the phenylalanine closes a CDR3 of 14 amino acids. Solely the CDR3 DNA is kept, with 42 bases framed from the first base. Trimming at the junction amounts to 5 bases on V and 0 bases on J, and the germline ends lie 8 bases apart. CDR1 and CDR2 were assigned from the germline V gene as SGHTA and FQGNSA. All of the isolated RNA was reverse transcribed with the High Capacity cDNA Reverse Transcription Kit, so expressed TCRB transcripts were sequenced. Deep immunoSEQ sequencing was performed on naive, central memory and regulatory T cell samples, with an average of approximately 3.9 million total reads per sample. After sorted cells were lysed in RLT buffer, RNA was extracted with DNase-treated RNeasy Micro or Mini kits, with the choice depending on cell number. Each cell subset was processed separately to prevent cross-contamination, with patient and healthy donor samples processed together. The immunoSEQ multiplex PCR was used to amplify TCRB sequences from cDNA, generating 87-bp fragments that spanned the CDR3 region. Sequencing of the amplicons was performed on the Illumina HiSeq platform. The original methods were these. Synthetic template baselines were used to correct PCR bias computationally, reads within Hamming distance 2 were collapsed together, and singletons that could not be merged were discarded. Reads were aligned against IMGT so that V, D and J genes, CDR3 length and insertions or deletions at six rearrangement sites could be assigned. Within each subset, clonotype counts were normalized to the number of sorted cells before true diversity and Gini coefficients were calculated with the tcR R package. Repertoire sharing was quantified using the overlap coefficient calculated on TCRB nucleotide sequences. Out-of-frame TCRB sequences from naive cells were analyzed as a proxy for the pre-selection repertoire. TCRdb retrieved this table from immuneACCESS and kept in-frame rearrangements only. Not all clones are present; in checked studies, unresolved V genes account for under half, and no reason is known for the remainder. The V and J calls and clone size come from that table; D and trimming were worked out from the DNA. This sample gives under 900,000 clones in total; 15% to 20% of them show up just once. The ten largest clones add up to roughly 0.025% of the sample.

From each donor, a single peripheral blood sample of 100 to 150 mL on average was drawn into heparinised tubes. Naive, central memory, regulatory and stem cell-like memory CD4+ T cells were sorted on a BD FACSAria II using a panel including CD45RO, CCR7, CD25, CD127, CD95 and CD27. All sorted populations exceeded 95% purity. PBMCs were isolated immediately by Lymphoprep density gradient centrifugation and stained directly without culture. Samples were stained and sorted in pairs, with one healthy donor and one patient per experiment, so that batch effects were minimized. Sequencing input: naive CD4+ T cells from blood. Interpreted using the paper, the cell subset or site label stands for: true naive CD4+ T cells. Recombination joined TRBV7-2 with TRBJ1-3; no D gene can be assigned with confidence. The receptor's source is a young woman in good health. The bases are TGTGCCAGCAGCCCACAGATCTCTGGAAACACCATATATTTT. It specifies CASSPQISGNTIYF.